Below, 19 T cell receptor beta chains from the same sample are listed, as sequenced in a study of T-cell reconstitution after alpha-beta-depleted transplantation in children. Preparing the TCRbeta library involved the use of unique molecular identifiers. MiXCR was run by TCRdb on the PCR reads, yielding one entry per CDR3 protein. The sample records hundreds of thousands of distinct CDR3 sequences, over 15% being singletons. Sequenced here: PBMCs from the stem cell graft donor, sampled from the stem cell graft. The source is a human donor who donated a stem cell graft to a child with acute myeloid leukemia.

The chain recombines TRBV11-2 with TRBJ2-1; 14 bases align to TRBD2. The trim removed 0 bases at V and 0 bases at J, leaving 7 bases unmatched. Germline CDR1 reads SGHAT; CDR2 reads FQNNGV. The CDR3 sequence is 20 residues long. The CDR3, as DNA: TGTGCCAGCAGCTTAGATCCGAGACTAGCGGGGGGGAGCTCCTACAATGAGCAGTTCTTC. Translated, it gives CASSLDPRLAGGSSYNEQFF.

This clonotype was recorded at least ten times. This chain joins TRBV12-3 or TRBV12-4 and TRBJ2-1; D may match TRBD1 or TRBD2 (5 bases each). The CDR3 has 14 amino acids. V lost 2 bases, J lost 10 bases, and 15 bases lay in between. The CDR3: CASSLLGTSREQFF. CDR3 DNA sequence: TGTGCCAGCAGTTTATTAGGGACCTCAAGAGAGCAGTTCTTC.

The chain is built from TRBV18 and TRBJ1-1, with 7 bases that match TRBD1. Trimming at V came to 2 bases and at J to 8 bases, leaving 2 bases not matched to a gene. The CDR3 extends over 12 amino acids. Per the germline V gene, CDR1 is KGHSH and CDR2 is LQKENI. The CDR3 loop is CASSPDREEAFF. The CDR3 DNA sequence: TGTGCCAGCTCACCAGACAGGGAGGAAGCTTTCTTT.

This clonotype was seen ten or more times. The CDR3 loop reads CSARIRGRGNNEQFF. In DNA, the CDR3 is TGCAGTGCTAGAATCCGGGGCAGGGGCAACAATGAGCAGTTCTTC. This chain uses TRBV20-1 with TRBJ2-1, with D possibly TRBD1 on 6 matching bases. Germline V CDR1 and CDR2: DFQATT, SNEGSKA (reference sequence). Deletions cut 2 bases from V and 5 bases from J, with 16 bases between. This CDR3 comprises 15 residues.

This clonotype came up many times. The rearrangement links TRBV29-1 to TRBJ2-3; 8 bases match TRBD2. V trimming: 1 base; J trimming: 4 bases; junction bases outside the gene matches: 7. CDR3 length: 15 residues. The germline V gene encodes CDR1 SQVTM and CDR2 ANQGSEA. The CDR3 DNA reads TGCAGCGTTGAAGTTGGTAGCGGGGCTGCAGATACGCAGTATTTT. It translates to CSVEVGSGAADTQYF.

This clonotype occurred many times. This chain uses TRBV20-1 with TRBJ2-3, with D perhaps assigned TRBD1 or TRBD2 (5 bases each). CDR1 and CDR2 from the germline V gene are DFQATT and SNEGSKA (reference sequence). This CDR3 has 15 amino acids. The germline V and J ends were trimmed by 6 bases and 4 bases, with 20 bases remaining between them. The CDR3 protein is CSASGPYKNSDTQYF. Written as DNA, the CDR3 is TGCAGTGCCTCGGGACCCTATAAGAACTCAGATACGCAGTATTTT.

J is TRBJ2-2 and V is TRBV30, with D perhaps TRBD2 (5 bases). The germline V gene has CDR1 GTSNPN and CDR2 SVGIG (reference sequence). V was cut by 5 bases and J by 5 bases, with 12 bases left in between. The CDR3 loop spans 13 amino acids. The CDR3 coding sequence is TGTGCCTGGCACGGGAAAGCGACCGGGGAGCTGTTTTTT. It translates to CAWHGKATGELFF.

This clonotype was detected many times. DNA of the CDR3: TGCGCCAGCAGCCTCGGCCGCCTAAGCTCCTACAATGAGCAGTTCTTC. Its protein product is CASSLGRLSSYNEQFF. The rearrangement uses TRBV5-1 and TRBJ2-1; no definite D call. The CDR3 is 16 residues long. CDR1 and CDR2 (germline): SGHRS, YFSETQ. V lost 4 bases and J lost 0, with 14 bases in between.

This clonotype has ten or more counts. This sequence joins TRBV20-1 and TRBJ1-2; no reliable D call. Germline V gene data show CDR1 as DFQATT and CDR2 as SNEGSKA (reference sequence). The CDR3 loop spans 10 amino acids. The ends were cut back, 4 bases at V and 7 bases at J, with 7 bases in the middle. Here the CDR3 DNA reads TGCAGTGCTACCTGGGGTGGCTACACCTTC. As protein: CSATWGGYTF.

CDR3 sequence (DNA): TGCAGGTACTCCGGTCCTATCACAGATACGCAGTATTTT. Protein product: CRYSGPITDTQYF. This rearrangement joins TRBV20-1 to TRBJ2-3; D remains unclear. CDR1 is DFQATT, CDR2 SNEGSKA, per germline (reference sequence). The CDR3 runs 13 residues.

This clonotype has more than one count but fewer than ten. The chain carries TRBV20-1 and TRBJ2-5, with 8 nucleotides matching TRBD2. J lost 6 bases, V lost 1 base, and 13 bases had no gene match. This CDR3 has 16 amino acids. CDR1 is DFQATT and CDR2 is SNEGSKA in the germline V gene (reference sequence). The CDR3 reads CSARAESGGPVQTQYF. The CDR3, as DNA: TGCAGTGCTAGAGCAGAATCGGGGGGGCCGGTACAGACCCAGTACTTC.

A note on this clonotype: Germline and junction disagree at one end, which may indicate a read error. The chain joins TRBV12-3 or TRBV12-4 to TRBJ2-2; 7 bases match TRBD1. CDR3 length equals 20 residues. For the CDR3, the DNA is TGTGCCAGCAGTGCTTATCTCAGGGGGTGGGGGCGCTTGAACACCGGGGAGCCGTTTTTT. It translates to CASSAYLRGWGRLNTGEPFF.

This clonotype was observed a few times. This rearrangement joins TRBV12-3 or TRBV12-4 to TRBJ1-6; 7 bases match TRBD1. The CDR3 sequence is 17 residues long. Germline trimming cut 6 bases from V and 0 bases from J; bases unmatched to any gene: 8. CDR3 protein: CASRPGTASSYNSPLHF. The CDR3 nucleotides read TGTGCCAGCAGGCCCGGGACAGCGAGCTCCTATAATTCACCCCTCCACTTT.

The sample holds many counts of this clonotype. The chain recombines TRBV5-1 with TRBJ2-3; D is undetermined. This CDR3 spans 12 amino acids. Germline V CDR1 and CDR2: SGHRS, YFSETQ. Trimming shortened V by 5 bases and J by 3 bases, and 7 bases separated the two germline ends. The CDR3 nucleotides are TGCGCCAGCAGTATCGCGACAGATACGCAGTATTTT. It encodes CASSIATDTQYF.

This clonotype was counted ten times or more. The chain carries TRBV6-5 and TRBJ2-1; D ambiguous. The ends were cut back, 0 bases at V and 10 bases at J, with 10 bases in the middle. This CDR3 is 13 amino acids long. CDR1 is MNHEY, CDR2 SVGAGI, per germline. The CDR3 spells CASSYSEGSEQFF. The CDR3 nucleotides read TGTGCCAGCAGTTACTCGGAAGGTAGCGAGCAGTTCTTC.

This clonotype has ten or more counts. V and J are TRBV20-1 and TRBJ2-7, with 12 bases fitting TRBD1. Looked up from germline, CDR1 is DFQATT and CDR2 is SNEGSKA (reference sequence). The CDR3 totals 14 residues. Trimming took 5 bases from V and 5 from J; bases not matched to a gene: 7. The DNA for the CDR3 is TGCAGTGCTTCCGGGACAGGGGGCCCCCACGAGCAGTACTTC. It is translated as CSASGTGGPHEQYF.

The chain combines TRBV9 with TRBJ1-5; D ambiguous. V shed 0 bases and J shed 0 bases, with 7 bases lying between them. Germline values: CDR1 SGDLS, CDR2 YYNGEE. CDR3 length: 15 residues. The CDR3 is CASSVEVISNQPQHF. Here the CDR3 DNA reads TGTGCCAGCAGCGTAGAAGTCATTAGCAATCAGCCCCAGCATTTT.

Ten or more counts support this clonotype. V usage is TRBV5-4 and J usage is TRBJ1-1; D call uncertain. The length of the CDR3 is 12 residues. Deletions cut 0 bases from V and 6 bases from J, with 6 bases between. Germline V gives CDR1 SGHNT, CDR2 YYREEE (reference sequence). As DNA, the CDR3 is TGTGCCAGCAGCTTGGGGATGGCTGAAGCTTTCTTT. It specifies CASSLGMAEAFF.

The sample holds many counts of this clonotype. V and J are TRBV20-1 and TRBJ2-7, with 12 nucleotides matching TRBD2. The CDR3 runs to 15 residues. Looked up from germline, CDR1 is DFQATT and CDR2 is SNEGSKA (reference sequence). The V gene end was trimmed by 6 bases and the J gene end by 5 bases; junction bases not matched to a gene: 11. The CDR3 here is CSADGLAGTPHEQYF. The DNA of the CDR3 is TGCAGTGCGGATGGACTAGCGGGGACCCCCCACGAGCAGTACTTC.